Below are 3 T cell receptor beta chains sequenced from a single sample in a study of blood T cells in healthy people across ages. Next came a second PCR, run for about 6 to 11 cycles, which used a sample-barcoded 5' primer along with a J-beta primer mix. TCRdb called the 5' RACE reads again in MiXCR, with one record for every CDR3 protein. The sample records approximately 1,700,000 distinct CDR3 sequences, roughly 43% being singletons. The sequencing input was blood. Receptor source: a human donor in good health.

The J gene is TRBJ2-7, the V gene TRBV20-1, with D unclear. V was cut by 3 bases and J by 1 base, with 22 bases left in between. CDR1 is DFQATT and CDR2 is SNEGSKA in the germline V gene (reference sequence). The CDR3 length is 17 residues. The CDR3 coding sequence is TGCAGTGCTAGTAGCTCGGACGGGTTCGTAAGGTCCTACGAGCAGTACTTC. Amino acid sequence: CSASSSDGFVRSYEQYF.

This clonotype has more than one count but fewer than ten. The chain is built from TRBV5-1 and TRBJ2-1, with TRBD1 matching over 7 bases. Germline V gene lookup returns CDR1 SGHRS and CDR2 YFSETQ. J was trimmed by 13 bases and V by 0 bases; bases with no gene match: 10. This CDR3 comprises 14 residues. Written as DNA, the CDR3 is TGCGCCAGCAGCTTGGGACAGGGCGGCGAGACCCAGTTCTTC. Translation gives CASSLGQGGETQFF.

The genes are TRBV11-2 and TRBJ2-7; D uncertain. Trimming removed 4 bases at V and 7 bases at J, with 23 bases between. The germline CDR1 and CDR2 sequences are SGHAT and FQNNGV. The CDR3 totals 16 residues. CDR3 nucleotides: TGTGCCAGCAGCTCGCTGATGGGCAGCACCTACAATGAGCAGTACTTC. Translation gives CASSSLMGSTYNEQYF.